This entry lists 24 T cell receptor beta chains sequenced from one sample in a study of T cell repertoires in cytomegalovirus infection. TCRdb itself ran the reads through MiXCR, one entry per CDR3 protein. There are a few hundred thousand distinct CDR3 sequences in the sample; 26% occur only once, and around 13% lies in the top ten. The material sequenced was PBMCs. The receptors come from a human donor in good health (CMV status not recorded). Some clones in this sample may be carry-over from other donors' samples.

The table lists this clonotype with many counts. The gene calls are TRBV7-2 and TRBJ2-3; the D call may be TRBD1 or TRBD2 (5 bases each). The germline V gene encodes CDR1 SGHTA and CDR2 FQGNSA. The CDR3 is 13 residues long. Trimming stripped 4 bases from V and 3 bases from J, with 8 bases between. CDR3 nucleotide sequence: TGTGCCAGCAGCTGGGGACGGACAGATACGCAGTATTTT. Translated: CASSWGRTDTQYF.

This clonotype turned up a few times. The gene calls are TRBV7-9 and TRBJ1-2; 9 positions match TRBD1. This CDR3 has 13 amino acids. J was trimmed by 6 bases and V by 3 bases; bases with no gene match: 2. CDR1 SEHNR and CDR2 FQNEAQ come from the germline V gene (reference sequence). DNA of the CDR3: TGTGCCAGCAGCTTGGGACAGGGACATGGCTACACCTTC. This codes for CASSLGQGHGYTF.

In nucleotides, the CDR3 is TGCAGCGTTGTGAGGCCGCTGAACACTGAAGCTTTCTTT. It translates to CSVVRPLNTEAFF. This sequence joins TRBV29-1 and TRBJ1-1, with D hard to call. The germline V and J ends were trimmed by 4 bases and 0 bases, with 9 bases remaining between them. This CDR3 region has 13 residues. Germline CDR1 is SQVTM and CDR2 is ANQGSEA.

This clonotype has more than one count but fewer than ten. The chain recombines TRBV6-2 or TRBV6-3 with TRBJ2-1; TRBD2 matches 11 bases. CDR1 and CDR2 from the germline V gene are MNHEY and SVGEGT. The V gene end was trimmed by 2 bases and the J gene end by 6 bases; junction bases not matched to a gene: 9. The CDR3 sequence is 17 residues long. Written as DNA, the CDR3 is TGTGCCAGCAGTTACGCCCTAGGCCTAGCGGGAGGCAATGAGCAGTTCTTC. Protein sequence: CASSYALGLAGGNEQFF.

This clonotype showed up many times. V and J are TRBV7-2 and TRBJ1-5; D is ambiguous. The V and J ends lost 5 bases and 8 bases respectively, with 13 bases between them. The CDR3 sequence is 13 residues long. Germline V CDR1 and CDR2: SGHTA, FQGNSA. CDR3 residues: CASSLSVEEPQHF. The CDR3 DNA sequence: TGTGCCAGCAGCCTATCAGTCGAGGAGCCCCAGCATTTT.

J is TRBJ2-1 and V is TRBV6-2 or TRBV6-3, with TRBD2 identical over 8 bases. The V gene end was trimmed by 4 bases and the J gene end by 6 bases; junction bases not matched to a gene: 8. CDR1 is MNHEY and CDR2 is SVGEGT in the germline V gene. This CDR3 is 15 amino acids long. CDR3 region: CASSSNSGVSNEQFF. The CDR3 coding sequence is TGTGCCAGCAGTTCGAATAGCGGGGTGAGCAATGAGCAGTTCTTC.

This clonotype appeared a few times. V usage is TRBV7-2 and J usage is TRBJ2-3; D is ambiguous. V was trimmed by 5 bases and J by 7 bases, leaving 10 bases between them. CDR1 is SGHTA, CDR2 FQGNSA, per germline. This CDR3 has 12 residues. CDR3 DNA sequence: TGTGCCAGCAGCCCCTACTCAAATACGCAGTATTTT. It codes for CASSPYSNTQYF.

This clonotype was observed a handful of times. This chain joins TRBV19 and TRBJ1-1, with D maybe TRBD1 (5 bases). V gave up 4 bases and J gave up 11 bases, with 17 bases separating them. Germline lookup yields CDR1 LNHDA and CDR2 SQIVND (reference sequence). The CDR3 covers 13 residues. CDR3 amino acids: CASSSRVEQEAFF. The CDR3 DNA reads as TGTGCCAGTAGTAGTAGGGTTGAACAGGAGGCTTTCTTT.

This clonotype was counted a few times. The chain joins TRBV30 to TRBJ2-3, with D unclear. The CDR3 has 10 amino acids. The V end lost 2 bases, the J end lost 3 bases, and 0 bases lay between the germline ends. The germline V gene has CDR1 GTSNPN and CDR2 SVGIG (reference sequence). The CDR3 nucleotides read TGTGCCTGGAGTACAGATACGCAGTATTTT. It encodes CAWSTDTQYF.

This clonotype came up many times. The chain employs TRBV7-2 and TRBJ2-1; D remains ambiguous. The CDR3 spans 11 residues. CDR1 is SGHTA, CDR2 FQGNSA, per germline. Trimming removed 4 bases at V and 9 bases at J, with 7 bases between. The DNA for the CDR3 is TGTGCCAGCAGCTCCGCGAGTGAGCAGTTCTTC. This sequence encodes CASSSASEQFF.

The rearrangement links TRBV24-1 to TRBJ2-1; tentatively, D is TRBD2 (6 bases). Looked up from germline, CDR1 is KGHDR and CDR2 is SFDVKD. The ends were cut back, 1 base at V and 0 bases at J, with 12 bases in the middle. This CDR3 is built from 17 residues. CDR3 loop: CATSDLGPAGSYNEQFF. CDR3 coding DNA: TGTGCCACCAGTGATTTAGGTCCAGCGGGCTCCTACAATGAGCAGTTCTTC.

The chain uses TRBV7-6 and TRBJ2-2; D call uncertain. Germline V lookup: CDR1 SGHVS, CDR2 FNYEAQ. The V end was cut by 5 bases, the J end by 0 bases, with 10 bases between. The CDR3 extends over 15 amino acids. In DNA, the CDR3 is TGTGCCAGCAGCACCCTCAGTACGAACACCGGGGAGCTGTTTTTT. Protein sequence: CASSTLSTNTGELFF.

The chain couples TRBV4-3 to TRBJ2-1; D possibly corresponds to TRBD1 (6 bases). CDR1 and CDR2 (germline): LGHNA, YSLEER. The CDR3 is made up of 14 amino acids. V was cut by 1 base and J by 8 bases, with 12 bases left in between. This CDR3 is CASSQGHRDDEQFF. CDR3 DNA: TGCGCCAGCAGCCAAGGACACAGGGACGATGAGCAGTTCTTC.

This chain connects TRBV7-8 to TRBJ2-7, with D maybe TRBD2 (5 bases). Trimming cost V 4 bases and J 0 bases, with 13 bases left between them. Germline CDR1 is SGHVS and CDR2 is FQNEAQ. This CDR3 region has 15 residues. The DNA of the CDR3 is TGTGCCAGCAGCTCTCACCAGGAGGCCTCCTACGAGCAGTACTTC. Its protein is CASSSHQEASYEQYF. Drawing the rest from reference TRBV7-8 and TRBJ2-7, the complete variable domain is GAGVSQSPRYKVAKRGQDVALRCDPISGHVSLFWYQQALGQGPEFLTYFQNEAQLDKSGLPSDRFFAERPEGSVSTLKIQRTQQEDSAVYLCASSSHQEASYEQYFGPGTRLTVT.

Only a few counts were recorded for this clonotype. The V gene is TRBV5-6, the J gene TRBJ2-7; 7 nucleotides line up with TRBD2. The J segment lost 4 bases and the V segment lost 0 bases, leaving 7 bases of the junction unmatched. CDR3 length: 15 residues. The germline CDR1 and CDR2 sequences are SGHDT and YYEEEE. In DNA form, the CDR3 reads TGTGCCAGCAGCTTGGCGGGTGGGACTACTTACGAGCAGTACTTC. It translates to CASSLAGGTTYEQYF.

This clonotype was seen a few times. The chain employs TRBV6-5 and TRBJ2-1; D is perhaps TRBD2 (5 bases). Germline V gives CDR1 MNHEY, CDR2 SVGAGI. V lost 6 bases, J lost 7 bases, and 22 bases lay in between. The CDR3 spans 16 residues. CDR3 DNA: TGTGCCAGCAGCACCCCGCGGGTCGTGGGCGGGAATGAGCAGTTCTTC. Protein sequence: CASSTPRVVGGNEQFF.

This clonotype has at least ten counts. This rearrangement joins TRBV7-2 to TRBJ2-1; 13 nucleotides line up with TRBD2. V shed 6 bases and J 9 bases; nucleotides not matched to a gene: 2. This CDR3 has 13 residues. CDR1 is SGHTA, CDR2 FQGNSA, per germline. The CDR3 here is CASSWTSGSEQFF. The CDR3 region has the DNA TGTGCCAGCAGTTGGACTAGCGGGAGTGAGCAGTTCTTC.

The chain's CDR3 is CSVEGPDHGAFF. The CDR3 DNA reads TGCAGCGTTGAAGGTCCGGACCATGGGGCTTTCTTT. This chain links TRBV29-1 with TRBJ1-1, with no clear D. V lost 1 base and J 11 bases, leaving 14 bases between the germline ends. The CDR3 length is 12 residues. Germline CDR1 reads SQVTM; CDR2 reads ANQGSEA.

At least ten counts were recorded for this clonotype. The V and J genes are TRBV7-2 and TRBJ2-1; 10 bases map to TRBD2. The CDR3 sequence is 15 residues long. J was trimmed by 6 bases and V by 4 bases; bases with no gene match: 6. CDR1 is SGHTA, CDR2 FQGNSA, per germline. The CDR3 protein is CASSYGLAEINEQFF. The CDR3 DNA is TGTGCCAGCAGCTACGGACTAGCGGAGATCAATGAGCAGTTCTTC.

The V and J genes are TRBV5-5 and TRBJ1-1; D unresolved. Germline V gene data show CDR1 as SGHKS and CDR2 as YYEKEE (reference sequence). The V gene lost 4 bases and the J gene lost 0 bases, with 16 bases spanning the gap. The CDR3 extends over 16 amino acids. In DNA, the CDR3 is TGTGCCAGCAGCCCCCGAGAGGGTCCGTTGAACACTGAAGCTTTCTTT. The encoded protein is CASSPREGPLNTEAFF.

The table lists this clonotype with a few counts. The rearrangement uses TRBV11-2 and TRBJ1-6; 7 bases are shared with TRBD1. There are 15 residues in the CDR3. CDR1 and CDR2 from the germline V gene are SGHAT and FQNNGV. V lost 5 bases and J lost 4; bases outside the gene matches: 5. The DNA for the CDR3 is TGTGCCAGCAGCCTGGGGACAGTATATAATTCACCCCTCCACTTT. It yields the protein CASSLGTVYNSPLHF.

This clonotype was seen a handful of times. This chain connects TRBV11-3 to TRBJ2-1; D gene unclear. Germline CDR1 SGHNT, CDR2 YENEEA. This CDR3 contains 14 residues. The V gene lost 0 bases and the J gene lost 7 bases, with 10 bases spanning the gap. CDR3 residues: CASSLDSEDNEQFF. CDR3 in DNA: TGTGCCAGCAGCTTAGATAGTGAGGATAATGAGCAGTTCTTC.

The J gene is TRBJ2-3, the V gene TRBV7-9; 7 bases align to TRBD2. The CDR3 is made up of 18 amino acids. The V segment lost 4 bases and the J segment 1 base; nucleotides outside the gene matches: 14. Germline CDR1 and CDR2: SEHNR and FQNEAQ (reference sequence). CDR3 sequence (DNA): TGTGCCAGCAGCTCCCCTAGGACTAGACCAGATGGCACAGATACGCAGTATTTT. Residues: CASSSPRTRPDGTDTQYF.

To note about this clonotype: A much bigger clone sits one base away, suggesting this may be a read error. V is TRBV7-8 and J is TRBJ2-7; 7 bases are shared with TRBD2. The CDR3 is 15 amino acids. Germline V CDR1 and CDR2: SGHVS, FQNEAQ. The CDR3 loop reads CASSLRRERAYEQSF. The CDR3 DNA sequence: TGTGCCAGCAGCTTACGGCGGGAGCGGGCCTACGAGCAGTCCTTC.